The 21 T cell receptor beta chains presented below share a single source sample, sequenced in a study of tumor and adjacent non-tumor tissue in lung cancer. Three rounds of nested PCR, following a modified ARM-PCR protocol, produced the TCRbeta library. TCRdb recomputed calls from the multiplex PCR reads with MiXCR, one row per CDR3 protein. Of 78,000 or so distinct CDR3 sequences in the sample, around 85% were seen once. This sample's RNA came from whole unsorted tissue. The sample taken for sequencing was lung tumor tissue. The receptors were sampled from a woman aged 45-65 years with non-small cell lung cancer.

The chain recombines TRBV10-3 with TRBJ2-1, with TRBD2 matching 12 bases. CDR1 is ENHRY and CDR2 is SYGVKD in the germline V gene. The CDR3 runs 17 residues. CDR3 residues: CAASRLAGGGSYNEQFF. The CDR3, as DNA: TGTGCTGCCTCACGGCTAGCGGGAGGGGGCTCCTACAATGAGCAGTTCTTC.

A note on this clonotype: The junction shows a germline mismatch at one end, possibly a read error. The J gene is TRBJ2-7, the V gene TRBV20-1; 7 positions agree with TRBD1. Germline CDR1 reads DFQATT; CDR2 reads SNEGSKA (reference sequence). The CDR3 covers 12 residues. Here the CDR3 reads CSAIGQVKEQCF. The DNA of the CDR3 is TGCAGTGCCATCGGACAGGTGAAGGAGCAGTGCTTC.

Comments on this clonotype: The junction shows a germline mismatch at one end, possibly a read error. The chain couples TRBV29-1 to TRBJ2-7; possibly TRBD2 for D (6 bases). The germline gives CDR1 SQVTM, CDR2 ANQGSEA. CDR3 length: 14 amino acids. The CDR3: CSVELARGTYERYF. CDR3 DNA sequence: TGCAGCGTTGAACTAGCGAGGGGCACATACGAGCGGTACTTC.

For this clonotype: One end of the junction varies from germline; a read error may be responsible. This chain uses TRBV7-2 with TRBJ2-2, with D perhaps TRBD2 (5 bases). The CDR3 totals 12 residues. Per germline, CDR1 SGHTA and CDR2 FQGNSA. CDR3 DNA sequence: TGTGCCAGCAGCTTAGGCTTCGGGGAGCTGTTATTT. This gives the protein CASSLGFGELLF. Complete variable domain (other parts from reference TRBV7-2 and TRBJ2-2): GAGVSQSPSNKVTEKGKDVELRCDPISGHTALYWYRQSLGQGLEFLIYFQGNSAPDKSGLPSDRFSAERTGGSVSTLTIQRTQQEDSAVYLCASSLGFGELLFGEGSRLTVL.

V is TRBV11-2 and J is TRBJ2-1; D gene unclear. From germline, CDR1 is SGHAT and CDR2 FQNNGV. The CDR3 length is 12 residues. The CDR3 DNA is TGTGTCAGTAGCCACTCCGGATATGAGCAGTTCTTC. The encoded protein is CVSSHSGYEQFF.

This clonotype was counted a few times. A junction boundary mismatches the germline segment, possibly from a read error. This chain links TRBV11-2 with TRBJ1-3; possible D gene TRBD1, 5 bases. The CDR3 loop spans 14 amino acids. Germline CDR1 and CDR2: SGHAT and FQNNGV. CDR3 residues: CAGSSLGAGNTIYF. CDR3 DNA: TGTGCCGGCAGCTCCTTGGGGGCTGGAAACACCATATATTTT.

A remark on this clonotype: Since no conserved phenylalanine or tryptophan closes the CDR3, a read error is the likely cause. The DNA is omitted, as the CDR3 cannot be located on it reliably, and the CDR3 follows TCRdb's listing. The chain joins TRBV11-3 to TRBJ2-2; TRBD2, the table's D call, was not compared with the DNA. Germline V lookup: CDR1 SGHNT, CDR2 YENEEA. Counting both end residues, the CDR3 totals 13 amino acids. CDR3 residues: CVSSHGTSGELFC.

Worth noting for this clonotype: The final CDR3 position lacks the conserved phenylalanine or tryptophan, pointing to a likely read error. J is TRBJ1-1 and V is TRBV28; D gene uncertain. This CDR3 is 13 amino acids long. Germline loops: CDR1 MDHEN, CDR2 SYDVKM. The CDR3 is CSSIHDLNTEAFY. CDR3 DNA: TGTTCCAGCATTCACGACTTGAACACTGAAGCTTTCTAT.

As for this clonotype: At one end, the junction sequence differs from germline, possibly due to a read error. The chain is built from TRBV11-2 and TRBJ2-7; 8 bases agree with TRBD2. CDR1 is SGHAT and CDR2 is FQNNGV in the germline V gene. CDR3 size: 16 residues. CDR3: CASRPRGLAVSDEQYF. The CDR3 nucleotides read TGTGCCAGCAGGCCAAGAGGACTAGCAGTCTCGGACGAGCAATACTTC.

In its sample, this clonotype was seen once. A junction end diverges from the germline sequence, so it may reflect a read error. The chain uses TRBV12-3 or TRBV12-4 and TRBJ2-5; TRBD1 agrees at 7 bases. The CDR3 length is 15 residues. The CDR3 sequence: CASGTTGQPHETQNF. For the CDR3, the DNA is TGTGCCAGCGGAACGACGGGACAGCCTCATGAGACCCAGAACTTC.

This clonotype appeared once. It is likely a read error, because the conserved phenylalanine at the end of the CDR3 is missing. No DNA is shown, since the ends of the CDR3 on it are uncertain; the CDR3 is the one TCRdb lists. V and J are TRBV20-1 and TRBJ2-3; TRBD2 reflects the table's D call only, with no check against the DNA. Per the germline V gene, CDR1 is DFQATT and CDR2 is SNEGSKA (reference sequence). Ends included, the CDR3 has 18 residues. This chain's CDR3 is CSARHAKRLAGRTDTQNL.

Comments on this clonotype: A much larger clonotype is one base distant, so this may be a read error. The chain employs TRBV19 and TRBJ2-7, with D hard to call. This CDR3 comprises 13 residues. The germline CDR1 and CDR2 sequences are LNHDA and SQIVND (reference sequence). The chain's CDR3 is CASNIEWSYEQYF. In DNA, the CDR3 is TGTGCCAGTAATATAGAGTGGAGCTACGAGCAGTACTTC.

A note on this clonotype: This CDR3 fails to terminate in the conserved phenylalanine or tryptophan, so it likely reflects a read error. The V gene is TRBV11-2, the J gene TRBJ2-7, with D uncertain. The germline V gene encodes CDR1 SGHAT and CDR2 FQNNGV. CDR3 length equals 15 residues. CDR3 bases: TGTGCCATCAGCTTATCTCCGATTCCCTCCTACGAGCAGTACTCC. Translating it yields CAISLSPIPSYEQYS.

To note about this clonotype: Given a much more abundant clone one base away, this may be a read error. Because it lacks the conserved phenylalanine or tryptophan at the end, this CDR3 is likely a read error. The V and J genes are TRBV20-1 and TRBJ2-7, with D unresolved. Germline assignment: CDR1 DFQATT and CDR2 SNEGSKA (reference sequence). This CDR3 has 13 amino acids. The V end was cut by 0 bases, the J end by 6 bases, with 12 bases between. The CDR3 protein is CSARDQAGGEQYL. The CDR3 DNA sequence: TGCAGTGCTAGAGATCAGGCTGGCGGCGAGCAGTACCTC.

Of note for this clonotype: The conserved final phenylalanine or tryptophan is absent from the CDR3, which likely points to a read error. This rearrangement joins TRBV6-2 or TRBV6-3 to TRBJ2-1; maybe TRBD2 (6 bases). CDR1 and CDR2 from the germline V gene are MNHEY and SVGEGT. There are 16 residues in the CDR3. CDR3 sequence reads: CVSSRAGPSSYNEQFL. The CDR3 nucleotides are TGTGTCAGCAGCCGTGCGGGGCCGAGCTCCTACAATGAGCAGTTCTTA.

A remark on this clonotype: One end of the junction fails to match germline, which may point to a read error. The V call is TRBV30, the J call TRBJ2-1, with 8 bases lining up with TRBD1. The CDR3 length is 12 residues. The germline V gene encodes CDR1 GTSNPN and CDR2 SVGIG (reference sequence). CDR3: CTWIVQGVEQLF. The CDR3, as DNA: TGTACCTGGATTGTACAGGGGGTTGAGCAGCTCTTC.

The genes are TRBV12-3 or TRBV12-4 and TRBJ2-1; TRBD1 aligns across 9 bases. The CDR3 length is 18 residues. With 5 bases clipped from V and 10 bases from J, the junction kept 21 bases outside the gene matches. The CDR3 region is CASSRPSTGGETYKEQFF. The CDR3 DNA follows: TGTGCCAGCAGTCGGCCCTCCACAGGGGGCGAGACCTATAAAGAGCAGTTCTTC.

In regard to this clonotype: An end of the junction differs from the germline gene, which may be a read error. The rearrangement uses TRBV6-6 and TRBJ2-5; a possible D gene is TRBD2 (5 bases). CDR1 and CDR2 from the germline V gene are MNHNY and SVGAGI (reference sequence). The CDR3 spans 14 residues. Here the CDR3 reads CASGNPGRAETQYF. CDR3 DNA: TGCGCCAGCGGTAATCCAGGAAGGGCGGAGACCCAGTACTTC.

Worth noting for this clonotype: A junction boundary mismatches the germline segment, possibly from a read error. The chain is built from TRBV20-1 and TRBJ2-6, with a tentative D call TRBD1 (5 bases). This CDR3 region has 15 residues. Germline CDR1 DFQATT, CDR2 SNEGSKA (reference sequence). CDR3 DNA: TGCGGTGCTAGAGATCAAGGGGTGGGGGCCAACGTCCTGACTTTC. It specifies CGARDQGVGANVLTF.

This chain links TRBV20-1 with TRBJ2-2; TRBD1 agrees at 8 bases. V gave up 7 bases and J gave up 0 bases; unmatched junction bases: 10. The CDR3 sequence is 16 residues long. Germline CDR1 is DFQATT and CDR2 is SNEGSKA (reference sequence). The CDR3 coding sequence is TGCAGTGTTAAATCTGAGACAGGGGCGAACACCGGGGAGCTGTTTTTT. It is translated as CSVKSETGANTGELFF.

The gene calls are TRBV11-2 and TRBJ2-7, with D possibly called TRBD1 or TRBD2 (5 bases each). The CDR3 has 14 residues. Germline V gives CDR1 SGHAT, CDR2 FQNNGV. The CDR3 loop reads CPNSWGRGSYEQYF. CDR3 nucleotides: TGTCCCAACAGCTGGGGCCGGGGATCCTACGAGCAGTACTTC.